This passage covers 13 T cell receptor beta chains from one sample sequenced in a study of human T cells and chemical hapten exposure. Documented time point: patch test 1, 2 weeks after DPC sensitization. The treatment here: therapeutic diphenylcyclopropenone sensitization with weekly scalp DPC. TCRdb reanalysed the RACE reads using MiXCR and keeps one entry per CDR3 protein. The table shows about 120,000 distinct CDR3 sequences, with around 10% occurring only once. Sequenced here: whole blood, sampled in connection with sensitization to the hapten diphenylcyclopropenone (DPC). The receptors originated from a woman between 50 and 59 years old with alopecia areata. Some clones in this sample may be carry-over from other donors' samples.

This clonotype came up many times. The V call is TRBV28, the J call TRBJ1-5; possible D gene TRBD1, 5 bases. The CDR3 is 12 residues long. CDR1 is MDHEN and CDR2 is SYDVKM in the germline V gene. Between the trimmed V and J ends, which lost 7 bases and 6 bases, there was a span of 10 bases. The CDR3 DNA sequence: TGTGCCAGCACGTCAGGGCCTCAGCCCCAGCATTTT. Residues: CASTSGPQPQHF.

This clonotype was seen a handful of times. The CDR3 DNA reads as TGTGCCAGCAGTTACTCGATGAGGGGGATTAACGTCCTGACTTTC. Protein: CASSYSMRGINVLTF. The V gene is TRBV6-5, the J gene TRBJ2-6; perhaps TRBD1 as D (6 bases). The germline V and J ends were trimmed by 0 bases and 10 bases, with 13 bases remaining between them. The germline V gene encodes CDR1 MNHEY and CDR2 SVGAGI. This CDR3 region has 15 residues.

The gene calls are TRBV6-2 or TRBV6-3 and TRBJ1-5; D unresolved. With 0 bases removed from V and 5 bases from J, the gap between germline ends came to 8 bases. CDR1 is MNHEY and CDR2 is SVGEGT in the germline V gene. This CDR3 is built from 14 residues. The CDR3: CASSYSAGDQPQHF. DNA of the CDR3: TGTGCCAGCAGTTACTCTGCCGGAGATCAGCCCCAGCATTTT.

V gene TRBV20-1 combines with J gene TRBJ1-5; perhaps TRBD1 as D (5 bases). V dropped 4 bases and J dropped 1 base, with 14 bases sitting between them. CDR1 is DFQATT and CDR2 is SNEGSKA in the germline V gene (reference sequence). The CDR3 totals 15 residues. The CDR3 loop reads CSAIGTPGSNQPQHF. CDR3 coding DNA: TGCAGTGCTATAGGGACCCCCGGAAGCAATCAGCCCCAGCATTTT.

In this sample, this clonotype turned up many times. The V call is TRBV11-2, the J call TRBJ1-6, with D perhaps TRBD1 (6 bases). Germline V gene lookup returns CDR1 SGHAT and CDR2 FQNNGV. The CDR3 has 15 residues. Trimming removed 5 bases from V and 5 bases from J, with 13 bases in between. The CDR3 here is CASSPEGVNNSPLHF. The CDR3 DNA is TGTGCCAGCAGCCCAGAGGGGGTCAATAATTCACCCCTCCACTTT.

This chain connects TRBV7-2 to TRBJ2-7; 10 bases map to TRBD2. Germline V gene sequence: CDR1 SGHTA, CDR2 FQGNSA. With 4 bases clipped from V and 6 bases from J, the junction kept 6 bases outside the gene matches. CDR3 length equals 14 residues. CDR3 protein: CASSSLAGAVEQYF. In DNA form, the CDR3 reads TGTGCCAGCAGCTCTCTAGCGGGAGCGGTCGAGCAGTACTTC.

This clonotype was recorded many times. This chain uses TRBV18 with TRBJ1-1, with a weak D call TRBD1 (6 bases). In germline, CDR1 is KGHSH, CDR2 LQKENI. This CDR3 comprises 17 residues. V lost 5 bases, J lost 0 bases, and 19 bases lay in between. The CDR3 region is CASSSITGKVVNTEAFF. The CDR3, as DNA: TGTGCCAGCTCATCCATCACAGGGAAGGTGGTGAACACTGAAGCTTTCTTT.

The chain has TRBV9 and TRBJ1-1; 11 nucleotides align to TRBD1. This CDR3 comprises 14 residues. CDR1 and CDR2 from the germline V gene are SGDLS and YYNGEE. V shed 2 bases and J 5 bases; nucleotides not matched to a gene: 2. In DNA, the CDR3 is TGTGCCAGCAGCGTGGGGACAGGGGGAACTGAAGCTTTCTTT. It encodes CASSVGTGGTEAFF.

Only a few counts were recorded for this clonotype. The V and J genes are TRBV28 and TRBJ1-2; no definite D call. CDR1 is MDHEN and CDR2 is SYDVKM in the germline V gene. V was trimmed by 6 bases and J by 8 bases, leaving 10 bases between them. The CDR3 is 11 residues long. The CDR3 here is CASRAPAGYTF. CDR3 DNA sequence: TGTGCCAGCAGGGCCCCCGCGGGCTACACCTTC.

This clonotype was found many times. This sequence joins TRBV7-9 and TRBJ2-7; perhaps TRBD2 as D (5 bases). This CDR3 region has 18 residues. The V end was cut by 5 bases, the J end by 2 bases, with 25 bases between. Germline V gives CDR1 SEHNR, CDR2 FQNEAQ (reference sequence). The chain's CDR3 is CASSKGRGNAGPTYEQYF. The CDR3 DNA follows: TGTGCCAGCAGCAAAGGCCGGGGTAACGCCGGGCCTACCTACGAGCAGTACTTC.

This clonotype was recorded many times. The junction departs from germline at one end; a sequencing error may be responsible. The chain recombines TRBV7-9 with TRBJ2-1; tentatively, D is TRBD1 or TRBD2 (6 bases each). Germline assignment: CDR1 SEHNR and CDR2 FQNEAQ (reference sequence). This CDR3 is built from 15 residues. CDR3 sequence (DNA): TGTGCCAGCAGCCCCAAGGGGGGCGAATTCAATCAGCAGTTCTTC. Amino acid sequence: CASSPKGGEFNQQFF.

CDR3 in DNA: TGCAGTGCTGAGACCGGGTTCTACGAGCAGTACTTC. Translated, it gives CSAETGFYEQYF. The chain recombines TRBV20-1 with TRBJ2-7; no firm D call. V lost 5 bases, J lost 3 bases, and 11 bases lay in between. The V gene's germline CDR1 is DFQATT and CDR2 SNEGSKA (reference sequence). The length of the CDR3 is 12 residues.

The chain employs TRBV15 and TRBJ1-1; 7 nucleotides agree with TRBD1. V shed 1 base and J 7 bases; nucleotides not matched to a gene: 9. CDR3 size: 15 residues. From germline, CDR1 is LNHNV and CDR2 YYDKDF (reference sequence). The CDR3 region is CATSRGGTATHEAFF. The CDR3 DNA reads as TGTGCCACCAGCAGAGGGGGGACAGCCACACATGAAGCTTTCTTT.